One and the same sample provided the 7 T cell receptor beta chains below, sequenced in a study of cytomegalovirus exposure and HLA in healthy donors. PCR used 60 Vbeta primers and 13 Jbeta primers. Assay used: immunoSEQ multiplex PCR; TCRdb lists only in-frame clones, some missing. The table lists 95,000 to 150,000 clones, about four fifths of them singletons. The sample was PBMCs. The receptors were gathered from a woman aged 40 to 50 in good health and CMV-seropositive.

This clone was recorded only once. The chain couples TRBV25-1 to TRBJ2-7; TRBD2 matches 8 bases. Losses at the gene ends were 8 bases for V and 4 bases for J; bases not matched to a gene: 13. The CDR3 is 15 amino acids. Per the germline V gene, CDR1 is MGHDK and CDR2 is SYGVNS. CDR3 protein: CASADPASGFYEQYF. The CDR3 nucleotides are TGTGCCAGCGCTGACCCGGCTAGCGGGTTTTACGAGCAGTACTTC.

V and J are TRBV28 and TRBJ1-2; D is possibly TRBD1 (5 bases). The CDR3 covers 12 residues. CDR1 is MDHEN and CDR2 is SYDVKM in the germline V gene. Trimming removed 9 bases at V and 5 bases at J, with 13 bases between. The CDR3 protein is CASISDTYGYTF. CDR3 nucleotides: TGTGCCAGTATTTCGGACACTTATGGCTACACCTTC.

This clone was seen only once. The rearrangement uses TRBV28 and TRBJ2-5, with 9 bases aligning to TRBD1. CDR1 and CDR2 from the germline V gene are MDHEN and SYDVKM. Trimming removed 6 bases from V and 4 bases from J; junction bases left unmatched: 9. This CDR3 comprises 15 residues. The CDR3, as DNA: TGTGCCAGCAGGGAAGGGACAGGGTGGGTAGAGACCCAGTACTTC. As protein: CASREGTGWVETQYF. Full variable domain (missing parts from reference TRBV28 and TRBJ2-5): DVKVTQSSRYLVKRTGEKVFLECVQDMDHENMFWYRQDPGLGLRLIYFSYDVKMKEKGDIPEGYSVSREKKERFSLILESASTNQTSMYLCASREGTGWVETQYFGPGTRLLVL.

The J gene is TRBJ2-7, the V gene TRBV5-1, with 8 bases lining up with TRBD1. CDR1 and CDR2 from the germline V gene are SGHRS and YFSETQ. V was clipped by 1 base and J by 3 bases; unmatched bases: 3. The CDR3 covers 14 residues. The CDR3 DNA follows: TGCGCCAGCAGCTTGAGACAGGGGAACTACGAGCAGTACTTC. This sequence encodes CASSLRQGNYEQYF.

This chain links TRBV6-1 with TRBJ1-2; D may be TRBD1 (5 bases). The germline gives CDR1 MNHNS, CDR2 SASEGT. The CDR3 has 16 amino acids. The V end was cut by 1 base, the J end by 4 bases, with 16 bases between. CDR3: CASSEGVRGTIYGYTF. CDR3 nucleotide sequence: TGTGCCAGCAGTGAAGGTGTAAGGGGCACGATCTATGGCTACACCTTC.

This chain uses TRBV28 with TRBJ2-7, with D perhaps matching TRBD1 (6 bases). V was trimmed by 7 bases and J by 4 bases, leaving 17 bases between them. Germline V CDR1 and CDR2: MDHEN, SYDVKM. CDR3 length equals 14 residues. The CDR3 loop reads CASIPSPGAYEQYF. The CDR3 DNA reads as TGTGCCAGCATCCCTTCTCCAGGGGCTTACGAGCAGTACTTC.

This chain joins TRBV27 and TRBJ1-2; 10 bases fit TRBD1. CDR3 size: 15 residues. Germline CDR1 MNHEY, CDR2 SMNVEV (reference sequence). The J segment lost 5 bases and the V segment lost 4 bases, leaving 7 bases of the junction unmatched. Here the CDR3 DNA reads TGTGCCAGCAGTTCCAAGAGACAGGGGGCTTATGGCTACACCTTC. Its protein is CASSSKRQGAYGYTF.